This T cell receptor (beta chain) is from a study of beta chain features in type 1 diabetes. Germline loops: CDR1 GTSNPN, CDR2 SVGIG (reference sequence). The V and J ends lost 1 base and 2 bases respectively, with 6 bases between them. The CDR3 sequence is 14 residues long. Purity (above 95%) was reached by all sorted populations. Only a few counts were recorded for this clone. The antigen is unknown. Study-wide results and caveats: Within the patient group, naive, central memory and Treg TCRB repertoires appeared more similar to each other than within healthy donors. High-TCR-expressing cells could be over-represented by cDNA sequencing.

Of the isolated RNA, all was reverse transcribed, and so the sequenced material was expressed TCRB transcripts. Assay: immunoSEQ multiplex PCR; the TCRdb copy retains only in-frame clones and omits some. The sample yields about 410,000 clones, approximately 14% seen once. The chain uses TRBV30 and TRBJ2-6; D remains unclear. The clonotype was recovered from a man aged 25 to 40 in good health. The sequencing sample was made of naive CD4+ T cells from blood. The CDR3 nucleotides read TGTGCCTGGAGTGGTATCCCTGGGGCCAACGTCCTGACTTTC. Translating gives CAWSGIPGANVLTF. The whole variable domain, remainder taken from reference TRBV30 and TRBJ2-6, is SQTIHQWPATLVQPVGSPLSLECTVEGTSNPNLYWYRQAAGRGLQLLFYSVGIGQISSEVPQNLSASRPQDRQFILSSKKLLLSDSGFYLCAWSGIPGANVLTFGAGSRLTVL.